The source of this T cell receptor beta chain is a study of stem cell transplantation in POMP-related autoinflammatory disease. Findings and caveats of the study: Unique TRB V-J gene pairings were limited in number in patients with PRAID.

Using immunoSEQ multiplex PCR, the repertoire was profiled, and TCRdb retains in-frame clones only, with some absent. The sample has around 2,000 clones; roughly nine tenths are singletons. Germline CDR1 is ENHRY and CDR2 is SYGVKD. There are 14 residues in the CDR3. Prominent immunodeficiency with autoinflammation defined PRAID. In the case of this clone: Its target is not known.

This chain links TRBV10-3 with TRBJ2-7; TRBD1 agrees at 8 bases. The source of this sequence is a human donor with POMP-related autoinflammation and immune dysregulation (PRAID). The sample here was Tregs from PBMCs, taken before stem cell transplantation. The CDR3 DNA sequence: TGTGGGTCCCGGGACAGGCCCGAAACGGCCGAGCAGTACTTC. Its translation: CGSRDRPETAEQYF.